This T cell receptor (beta chain) was obtained from a study of vaccination effects on CD4 cells after COVID-19. Study as a whole: Wells of a few million PBMC each were grown with around 10 IU/ml IL-2 and approximately 9.5 ug/ml peptides.

The CDR3 contains 14 residues. CDR1 SNHLY and CDR2 FYNNEI come from the germline V gene. V dropped 6 bases and J dropped 5 bases, with 13 bases sitting between them. At the end of less than 12 days of culture, CD4+ T cells were isolated. In regard to this clone: Its antigen is not identified.

Assay used: immunoSEQ multiplex PCR; TCRdb lists only in-frame clones, some missing. The table shows about 66,000 clones, with under 80% occurring only once. Sequences were derived from CD4+ T cells from PBMCs cultured without peptide, sampled before COVID-19 vaccination. The TCR comes from a human donor who had a prior SARS-CoV-2 infection. The chain recombines TRBV2 with TRBJ1-4; no definite D call. CDR3 residues: CASRIGRLNEKLFF. The CDR3 nucleotides are TGTGCCAGCAGGATAGGAAGGTTAAATGAAAAACTGTTTTTT.